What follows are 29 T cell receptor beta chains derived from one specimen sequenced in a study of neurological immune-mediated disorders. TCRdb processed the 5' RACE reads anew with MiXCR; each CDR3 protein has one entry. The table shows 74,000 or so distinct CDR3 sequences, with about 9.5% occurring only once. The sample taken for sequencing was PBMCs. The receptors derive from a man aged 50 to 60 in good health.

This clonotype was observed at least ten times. The DNA for the CDR3 is TGTGCCATCAGTGAGTCGGCAGGGAGAGCAGATACGCAGTATTTT. Encoded protein: CAISESAGRADTQYF. This chain joins TRBV10-3 and TRBJ2-3, with D tentatively TRBD1 or TRBD2 (5 bases each). Trimming removed 0 bases at V and 4 bases at J, with 11 bases between. The CDR3 spans 15 residues. Germline loops: CDR1 ENHRY, CDR2 SYGVKD.

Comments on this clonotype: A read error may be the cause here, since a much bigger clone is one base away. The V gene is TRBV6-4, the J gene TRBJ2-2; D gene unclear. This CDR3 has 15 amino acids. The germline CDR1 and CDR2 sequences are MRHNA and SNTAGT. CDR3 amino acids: CASSEMSRNTVELFF. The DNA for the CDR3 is TGTGCCAGCAGTGAGATGTCCCGAAACACCGTGGAGCTGTTTTTT.

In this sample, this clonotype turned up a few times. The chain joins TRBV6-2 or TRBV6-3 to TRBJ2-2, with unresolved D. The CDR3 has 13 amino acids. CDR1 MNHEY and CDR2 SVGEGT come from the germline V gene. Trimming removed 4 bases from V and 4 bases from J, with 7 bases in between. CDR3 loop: CASSFEVTGELFF. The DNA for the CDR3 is TGTGCCAGCAGTTTCGAAGTCACCGGGGAGCTGTTTTTT.

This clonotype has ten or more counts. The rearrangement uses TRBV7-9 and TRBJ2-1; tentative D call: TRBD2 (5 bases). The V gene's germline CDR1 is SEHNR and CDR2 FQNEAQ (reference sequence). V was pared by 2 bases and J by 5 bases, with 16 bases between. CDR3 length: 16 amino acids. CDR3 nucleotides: TGTGCCAGCAGCTTATGGGCGGCCAGAGGGCACAATGAGCAGTTCTTC. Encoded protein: CASSLWAARGHNEQFF.

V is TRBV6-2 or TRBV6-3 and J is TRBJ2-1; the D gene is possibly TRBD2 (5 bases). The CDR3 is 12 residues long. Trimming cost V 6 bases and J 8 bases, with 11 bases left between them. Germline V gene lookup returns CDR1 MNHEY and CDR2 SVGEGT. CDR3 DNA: TGTGCCAGCAGCAGGACTGTGCATGAGCAGTTCTTC. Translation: CASSRTVHEQFF.

CDR3 coding DNA: TGTGCCAGCTCACCACCGTACCAAGAGACCCAGTACTTC. It encodes CASSPPYQETQYF. The chain has TRBV18 and TRBJ2-5; D is ambiguous. Germline-derived CDR1 and CDR2 are KGHSH and LQKENI. V was pared by 0 bases and J by 0 bases, with 2 bases between. The CDR3 length is 13 residues.

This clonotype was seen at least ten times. The CDR3 DNA reads as TGTGCCAGCAGTTTCGACAGGGACTATGGCTACACCTTC. Translating it yields CASSFDRDYGYTF. The gene calls are TRBV12-3 or TRBV12-4 and TRBJ1-2, with 7 bases matching TRBD1. The junction had 1 base not matched to a gene; V was cut back by 3 bases and J by 3 bases. There are 13 residues in the CDR3.

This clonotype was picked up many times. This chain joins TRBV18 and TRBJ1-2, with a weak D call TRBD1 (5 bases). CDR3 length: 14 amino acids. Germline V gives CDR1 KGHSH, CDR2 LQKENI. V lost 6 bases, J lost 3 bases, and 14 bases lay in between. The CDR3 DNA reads TGTGCCAGCTCCCGGGACGGATGGGACTATGGCTACACCTTC. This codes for CASSRDGWDYGYTF.

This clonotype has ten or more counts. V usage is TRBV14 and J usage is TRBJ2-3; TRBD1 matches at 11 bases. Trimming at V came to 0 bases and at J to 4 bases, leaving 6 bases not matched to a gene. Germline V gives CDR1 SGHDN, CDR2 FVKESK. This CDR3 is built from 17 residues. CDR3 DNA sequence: TGTGCCAGCAGCCAAGAGGAGGACAGGGGGCTGGCAGATACGCAGTATTTT. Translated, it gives CASSQEEDRGLADTQYF.

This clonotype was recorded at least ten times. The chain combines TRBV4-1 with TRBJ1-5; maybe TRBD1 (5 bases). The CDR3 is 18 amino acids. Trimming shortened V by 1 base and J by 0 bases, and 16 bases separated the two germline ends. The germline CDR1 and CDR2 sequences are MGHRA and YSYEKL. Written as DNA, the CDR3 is TGCGCCAGCAGCCAAGTGGGGGTCCGGGGTCTTAGCAATCAGCCCCAGCATTTT. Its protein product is CASSQVGVRGLSNQPQHF.

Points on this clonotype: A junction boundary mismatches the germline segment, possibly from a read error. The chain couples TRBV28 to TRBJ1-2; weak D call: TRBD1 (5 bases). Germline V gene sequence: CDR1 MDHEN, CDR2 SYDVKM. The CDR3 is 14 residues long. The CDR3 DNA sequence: TGTGCCAGCAGTCTCGGGGCGATAAACTATAGCTACACCTTC. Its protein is CASSLGAINYSYTF.

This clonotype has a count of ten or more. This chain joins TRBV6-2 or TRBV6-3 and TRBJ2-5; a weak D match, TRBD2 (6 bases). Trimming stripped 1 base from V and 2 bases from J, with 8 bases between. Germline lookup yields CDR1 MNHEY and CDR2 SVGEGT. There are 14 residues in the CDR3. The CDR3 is CASSYFSGQETQYF. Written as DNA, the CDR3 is TGTGCCAGCAGTTACTTTAGCGGACAAGAGACCCAGTACTTC.

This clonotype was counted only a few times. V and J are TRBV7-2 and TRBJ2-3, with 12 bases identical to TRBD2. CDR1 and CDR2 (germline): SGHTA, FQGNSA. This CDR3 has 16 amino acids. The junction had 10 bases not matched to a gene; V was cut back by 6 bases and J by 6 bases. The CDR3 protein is CASSTSSGGASDTQYF. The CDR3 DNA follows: TGTGCCAGCAGTACCTCTAGCGGGGGGGCGTCGGATACGCAGTATTTT.

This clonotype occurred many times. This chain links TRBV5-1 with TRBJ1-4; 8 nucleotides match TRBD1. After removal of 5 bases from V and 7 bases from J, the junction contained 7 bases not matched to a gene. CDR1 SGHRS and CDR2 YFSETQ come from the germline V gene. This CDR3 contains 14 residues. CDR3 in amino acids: CASSIGQGGEKLFF. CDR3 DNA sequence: TGCGCCAGCAGTATAGGACAGGGCGGTGAAAAACTGTTTTTT. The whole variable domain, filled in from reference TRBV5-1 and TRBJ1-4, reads KAGVTQTPRYLIKTRGQQVTLSCSPISGHRSVSWYQQTPGQGLQFLFEYFSETQRNKGNFPGRFSGRQFSNSRSEMNVSTLELGDSALYLCASSIGQGGEKLFFGSGTQLSVL.

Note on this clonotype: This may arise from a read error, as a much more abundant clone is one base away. This CDR3 is CAISEETGRETQYF. Written as DNA, the CDR3 is TGTGCCATCAGTGAGGAGACAGGGAGAGAGACCCAGTACTTC. The J gene is TRBJ2-5, the V gene TRBV10-3; 7 bases agree with TRBD1. The germline V gene has CDR1 ENHRY and CDR2 SYGVKD. The V gene end was trimmed by 2 bases and the J gene end by 4 bases; junction bases not matched to a gene: 4. The CDR3 has 14 residues.

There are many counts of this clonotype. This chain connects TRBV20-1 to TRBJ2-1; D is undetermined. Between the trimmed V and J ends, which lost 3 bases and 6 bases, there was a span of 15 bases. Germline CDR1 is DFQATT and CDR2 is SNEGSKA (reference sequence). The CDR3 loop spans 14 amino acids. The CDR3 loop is CSASPLPWGNEQFF. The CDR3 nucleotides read TGCAGTGCTAGCCCTCTACCGTGGGGCAATGAGCAGTTCTTC.

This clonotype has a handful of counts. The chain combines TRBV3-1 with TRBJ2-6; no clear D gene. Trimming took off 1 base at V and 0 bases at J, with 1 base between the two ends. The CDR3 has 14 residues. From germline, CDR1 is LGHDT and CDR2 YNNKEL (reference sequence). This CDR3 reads CASSQGSGANVLTF. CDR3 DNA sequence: TGTGCCAGCAGCCAAGGCTCTGGGGCCAACGTCCTGACTTTC. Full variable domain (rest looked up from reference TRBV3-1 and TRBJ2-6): DTAVSQTPKYLVTQMGNDKSIKCEQNLGHDTMYWYKQDSKKFLKIMFSYNNKELIINETVPNRFSPKSPDKAHLNLHINSLELGDSAVYFCASSQGSGANVLTFGAGSRLTVL.

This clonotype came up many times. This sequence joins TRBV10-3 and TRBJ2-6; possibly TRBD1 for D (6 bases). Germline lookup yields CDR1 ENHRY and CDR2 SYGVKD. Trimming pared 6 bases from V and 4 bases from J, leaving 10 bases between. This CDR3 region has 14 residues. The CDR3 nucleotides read TGTGCCATCAGCAGGGGTAGCGGGGCCAACGTCCTGACTTTC. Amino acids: CAISRGSGANVLTF.

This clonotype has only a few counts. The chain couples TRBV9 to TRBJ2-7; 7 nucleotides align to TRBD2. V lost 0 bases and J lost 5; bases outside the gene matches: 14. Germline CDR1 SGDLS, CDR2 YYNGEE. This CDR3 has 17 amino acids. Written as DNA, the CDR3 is TGTGCCAGCAGCGTAGGCGGGAGACTAGGGACTGAGAACGAGCAGTACTTC. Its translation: CASSVGGRLGTENEQYF. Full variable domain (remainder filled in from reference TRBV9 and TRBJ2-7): DSGVTQTPKHLITATGQRVTLRCSPRSGDLSVYWYQQSLDQGLQFLIQYYNGEERAKGNILERFSAQQFPDLHSELNLSSLELGDSALYFCASSVGGRLGTENEQYFGPGTRLTVT.

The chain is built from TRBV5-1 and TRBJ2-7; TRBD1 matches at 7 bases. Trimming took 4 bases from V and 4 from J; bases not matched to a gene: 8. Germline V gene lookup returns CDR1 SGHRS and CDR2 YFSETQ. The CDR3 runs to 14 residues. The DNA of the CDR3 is TGCGCCAGCAGCCCCGTCCAGGACAGGTACGAGCAGTACTTC. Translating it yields CASSPVQDRYEQYF.

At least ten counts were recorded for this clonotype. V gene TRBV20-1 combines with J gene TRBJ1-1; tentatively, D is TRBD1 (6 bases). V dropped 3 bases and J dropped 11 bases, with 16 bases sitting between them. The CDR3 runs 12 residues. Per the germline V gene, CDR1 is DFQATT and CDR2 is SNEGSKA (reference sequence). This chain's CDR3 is CSASAPGARAFF. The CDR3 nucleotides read TGCAGTGCTAGCGCGCCGGGGGCGCGGGCTTTCTTT.

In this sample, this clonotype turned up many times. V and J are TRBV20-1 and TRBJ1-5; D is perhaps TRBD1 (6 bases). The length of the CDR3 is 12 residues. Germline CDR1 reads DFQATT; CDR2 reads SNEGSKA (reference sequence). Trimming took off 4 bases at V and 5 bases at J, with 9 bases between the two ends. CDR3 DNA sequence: TGCAGTGCTAAGAAGGGGGATCAGCCCCAGCATTTT. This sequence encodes CSAKKGDQPQHF.

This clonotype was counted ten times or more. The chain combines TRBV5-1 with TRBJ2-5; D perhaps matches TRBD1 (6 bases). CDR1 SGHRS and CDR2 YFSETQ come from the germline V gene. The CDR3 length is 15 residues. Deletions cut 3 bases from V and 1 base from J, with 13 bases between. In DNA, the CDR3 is TGCGCCAGCAGCTGGGTCGGACAGTCCCAAGAGACCCAGTACTTC. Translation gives CASSWVGQSQETQYF.

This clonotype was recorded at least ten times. The CDR3 coding sequence is TGTGCCAGCAGGCGGCAGGGGTCATCCTACAATGAGCAGTTCTTC. It encodes CASRRQGSSYNEQFF. This sequence joins TRBV14 and TRBJ2-1; perhaps TRBD1 as D (6 bases). The CDR3 consists of 15 residues. The germline gives CDR1 SGHDN, CDR2 FVKESK. Trimming shortened V by 6 bases and J by 1 base, and 13 bases separated the two germline ends.

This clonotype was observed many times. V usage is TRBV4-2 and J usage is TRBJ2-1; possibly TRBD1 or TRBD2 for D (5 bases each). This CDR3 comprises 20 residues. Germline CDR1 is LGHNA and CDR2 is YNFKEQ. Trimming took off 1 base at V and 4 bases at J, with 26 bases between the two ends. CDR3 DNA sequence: TGTGCCAGCAGCCAAGTTTACGAATCCCAGGGAAAGAGGGGATACAATGAGCAGTTCTTC. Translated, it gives CASSQVYESQGKRGYNEQFF.

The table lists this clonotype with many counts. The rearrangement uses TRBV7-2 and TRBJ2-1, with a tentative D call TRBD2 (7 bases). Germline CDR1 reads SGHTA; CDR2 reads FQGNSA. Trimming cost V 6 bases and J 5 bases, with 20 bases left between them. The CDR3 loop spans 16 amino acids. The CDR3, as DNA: TGTGCCAGCAGGGGACCGGGGGGCCAGATCGACAATGAGCAGTTCTTC. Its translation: CASRGPGGQIDNEQFF.

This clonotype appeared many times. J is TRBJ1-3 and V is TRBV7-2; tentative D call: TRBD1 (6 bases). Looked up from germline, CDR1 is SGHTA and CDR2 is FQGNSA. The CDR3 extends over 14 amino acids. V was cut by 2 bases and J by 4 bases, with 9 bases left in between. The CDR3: CASSLRQGGNTIYF. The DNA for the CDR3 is TGTGCCAGCAGCTTAAGGCAGGGGGGAAACACCATATATTTT.

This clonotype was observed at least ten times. The CDR3 bases are TGTGCCAGCAGCCAAGGACAGGGTGCGAACACCGGGGAGCTGTTTTTT. Encoded protein: CASSQGQGANTGELFF. This chain joins TRBV3-1 and TRBJ2-2; 7 bases fit TRBD1. Germline assignment: CDR1 LGHDT and CDR2 YNNKEL (reference sequence). The CDR3 consists of 16 residues. Losses at the gene ends were 1 base for V and 0 bases for J; bases not matched to a gene: 2.

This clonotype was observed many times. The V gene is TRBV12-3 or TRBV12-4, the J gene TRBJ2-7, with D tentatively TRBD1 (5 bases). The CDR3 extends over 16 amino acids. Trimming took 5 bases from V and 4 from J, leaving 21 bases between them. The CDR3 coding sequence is TGTGCCAGCAGTCCGGTCAGCAGGGTCAGCGTATACGAGCAGTACTTC. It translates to CASSPVSRVSVYEQYF.